This T cell receptor (beta chain) stems from a study of cytotoxic CD8 clonotypes in ibrutinib-treated CLL. Overall study context: With a range of 6 to 36, the median treatment time before response samples were taken was over 9 months. There were, on average, roughly 260,000 productive templates and under 95,000 productive rearrangements per sample.

Targeted sequencing depth ranged from 1 in 200,000 to 1 in 1 million T cells. Some clones are missing from TCRdb's copy, which holds only in-frame ones; the method was immunoSEQ multiplex PCR. The sample includes around 150,000 clones, more than 70% of them seen just once. V was clipped by 0 bases and J by 6 bases, with 18 bases between them. Germline CDR1 is SGHDN and CDR2 is FVKESK. The length of the CDR3 is 17 residues. The V and J genes are TRBV14 and TRBJ2-1, with D tentatively TRBD2 (5 bases). This clonotype was sampled from a human donor with chronic lymphocytic leukemia. The source material was PBMCs, sampled at disease progression, from a patient treated with ibrutinib. For the CDR3, the DNA is TGTGCCAGCAGCCAAGAATGGCGGGCCAGCGGCAGCAATGAGCAGTTCTTC. Translation: CASSQEWRASGSNEQFF.